These T cell receptor beta chains were read from a single sample in a study of control samples from healthy donors and cancer patients. The method was immunoSEQ multiplex PCR; TCRdb's version includes in-frame clones alone and lacks a portion of them. The data contain some 120,000 clones, 75% to 90% of them singletons. Sequenced material: PBMCs. The receptors here all came from a woman between 50 and 59 years old with colorectal cancer. CDR3s include the opening cysteine and the closing phenylalanine or tryptophan. Fields, in order: J gene, V gene, clone size, D gene, CDR3 length, CDR3 DNA, CDR3 protein. A D gene is named only where the DNA matches it firmly. Size tells how often a clone was seen (once, few, many) or the class of an expanded clone, and some rows leave it out.

J gene: TRBJ2-5
V gene: TRBV18
clone size: NA
D gene: NA
CDR3 length: 13
CDR3 DNA: TGTGCCAGCTCACCAGGGGTCCGGGAGACCCAGTACTTC
CDR3 protein: CASSPGVRETQYF

J gene: TRBJ2-5
V gene: TRBV11-3
clone size: NA
D gene: TRBD1
CDR3 length: 16
CDR3 DNA: TGTGCCAGCAGCTCACGTACCAGGGGGCGGGAAGAGACCCAGTACTTC
CDR3 protein: CASSSRTRGREETQYF

J gene: TRBJ2-7
V gene: TRBV9
clone size: few
D gene: NA
CDR3 length: 12
CDR3 DNA: TGTGCCAGCAGCCCAGACGGGAGACAGCAGTACTTC
CDR3 protein: CASSPDGRQQYF

J gene: TRBJ2-5
V gene: TRBV7-2
clone size: NA
D gene: TRBD2
CDR3 length: 17
CDR3 DNA: TGTGCCAGCAGTAGAAAAACCGGGACTAGGCTACAAGAGACCCAGTACTTC
CDR3 protein: CASSRKTGTRLQETQYF

J gene: TRBJ1-4
V gene: TRBV6-5
clone size: NA
D gene: NA
CDR3 length: 10
CDR3 DNA: TGTGCCAGCCACAGTGGAAAACTGTTTTTT
CDR3 protein: CASHSGKLFF

J gene: TRBJ2-3
V gene: TRBV4-1
clone size: NA
D gene: TRBD2
CDR3 length: 14
CDR3 DNA: TGCGCCAGCAGCGGGAGGGAGAGAACAGATACGCAGTATTTT
CDR3 protein: CASSGRERTDTQYF

J gene: TRBJ2-1
V gene: TRBV5-1
clone size: NA
D gene: NA
CDR3 length: 16
CDR3 DNA: TGCGCCAGCAGCTTGCCCCTTATAAAGGCATACAATGAGCAGTTCTTC
CDR3 protein: CASSLPLIKAYNEQFF

J gene: TRBJ2-7
V gene: TRBV6-5
clone size: once
D gene: TRBD2
CDR3 length: 14
CDR3 DNA: TGTGCCAGCAGCCCCCTAGCGGGCCCCTACGAGCAGTACTTC
CDR3 protein: CASSPLAGPYEQYF

J gene: TRBJ2-1
V gene: TRBV5-1
clone size: NA
D gene: TRBD1
CDR3 length: 16
CDR3 DNA: TGCGCCAGCAGCTTAGACGGACAGGGGATATACAATGAGCAGTTCTTC
CDR3 protein: CASSLDGQGIYNEQFF

J gene: TRBJ2-6
V gene: TRBV10-3
clone size: NA
D gene: NA
CDR3 length: 14
CDR3 DNA: TGTGCCATTGGCGTTGATTCTGGGGCCAACGTCCTGACTTTC
CDR3 protein: CAIGVDSGANVLTF

J gene: TRBJ1-2
V gene: TRBV6-5
clone size: NA
D gene: NA
CDR3 length: 12
CDR3 DNA: TGTGCCAGCAGCCGGAACAGGGATGGCTACACCTTC
CDR3 protein: CASSRNRDGYTF

J gene: TRBJ1-5
V gene: TRBV18
clone size: NA
D gene: NA
CDR3 length: 15
CDR3 DNA: TGTGCCAGCTCACCAGGAACGGACAGAAATCAGCCCCAGCATTTT
CDR3 protein: CASSPGTDRNQPQHF

J gene: TRBJ2-7
V gene: TRBV28
clone size: NA
D gene: NA
CDR3 length: 12
CDR3 DNA: TGTGCCAGCAGGGCTAGTAACCACGAGCAGTACTTC
CDR3 protein: CASRASNHEQYF

J gene: TRBJ1-1
V gene: TRBV10-3
clone size: NA
D gene: NA
CDR3 length: 13
CDR3 DNA: TGTGCCATCACAGAAATTATGAACACTGAAGCTTTCTTT
CDR3 protein: CAITEIMNTEAFF

J gene: TRBJ2-2
V gene: TRBV14
clone size: few
D gene: NA
CDR3 length: 16
CDR3 DNA: TGTGCCAGCAGCCAAGATGCGCAGCTTGACACCGGGGAGCTGTTTTTT
CDR3 protein: CASSQDAQLDTGELFF

J gene: TRBJ1-2
V gene: TRBV6-5
clone size: once
D gene: NA
CDR3 length: 13
CDR3 DNA: TGTGCCAGCAGTTACCCAGGGTCTTATGGCTACACCTTC
CDR3 protein: CASSYPGSYGYTF

J gene: TRBJ2-3
V gene: TRBV5-1
clone size: NA
D gene: TRBD2
CDR3 length: 15
CDR3 DNA: TGCGCCAGCAGCTTCACCAGCGGGGGTTCAGATACGCAGTATTTT
CDR3 protein: CASSFTSGGSDTQYF

J gene: TRBJ1-4
V gene: TRBV28
clone size: few
D gene: TRBD1
CDR3 length: 14
CDR3 DNA: TGTGCCAGCAGTCCTTGGTCGGGACAGGGAAAACTGTTTTTT
CDR3 protein: CASSPWSGQGKLFF

J gene: TRBJ2-3
V gene: TRBV10-1
clone size: NA
D gene: TRBD2
CDR3 length: 16
CDR3 DNA: TGCGCCAGCAGTGGATTGGTAGCGGGAATGACAGATACGCAGTATTTT
CDR3 protein: CASSGLVAGMTDTQYF

J gene: TRBJ1-4
V gene: TRBV18
clone size: NA
D gene: NA
CDR3 length: 16
CDR3 DNA: TGTGCCAGCTCACCAGTAAGCAATGGAGTTAATGAAAAACTGTTTTTT
CDR3 protein: CASSPVSNGVNEKLFF

J gene: TRBJ1-4
V gene: TRBV25-1
clone size: once
D gene: NA
CDR3 length: 10
CDR3 DNA: TGTGCCAGCTGGAATGAAAAACTGTTTTTT
CDR3 protein: CASWNEKLFF

J gene: TRBJ1-2
V gene: TRBV19
clone size: once
D gene: TRBD1
CDR3 length: 15
CDR3 DNA: TGTGCCAGTAGGAGTCCCGGGACAGGGTTTGGCGGCTACACCTTC
CDR3 protein: CASRSPGTGFGGYTF

J gene: TRBJ2-1
V gene: TRBV18
clone size: once
D gene: TRBD1
CDR3 length: 14
CDR3 DNA: TGTGCCAGTTCGACCGGGACAGGGTACAATGAGCAGTTCTTC
CDR3 protein: CASSTGTGYNEQFF

J gene: TRBJ1-5
V gene: TRBV19
clone size: NA
D gene: NA
CDR3 length: 14
CDR3 DNA: TGTGCCAGTAATGCAAGGACCCTTAATCAGCCCCAGCATTTT
CDR3 protein: CASNARTLNQPQHF

J gene: TRBJ2-2
V gene: TRBV11-2
clone size: NA
D gene: NA
CDR3 length: 14
CDR3 DNA: TGTGCCAGCAGCTTAAGAACGAACACCGGGGAGCTGTTTTTT
CDR3 protein: CASSLRTNTGELFF

J gene: TRBJ1-2
V gene: TRBV10-2
clone size: NA
D gene: NA
CDR3 length: 14
CDR3 DNA: TGCGCCAGCGGTCAGGCCGGGGGTAACTATGGCTACACCTTC
CDR3 protein: CASGQAGGNYGYTF

J gene: TRBJ1-5
V gene: TRBV28
clone size: NA
D gene: NA
CDR3 length: 14
CDR3 DNA: TGTGCCAGCAGTTTTATCGCGGGCAATCAGCCCCAGCATTTT
CDR3 protein: CASSFIAGNQPQHF

J gene: TRBJ2-3
V gene: TRBV7-9
clone size: few
D gene: TRBD1
CDR3 length: 16
CDR3 DNA: TGTGCCAGCAGCAATAGGGGACAGGCTAGCACAGATACGCAGTATTTT
CDR3 protein: CASSNRGQASTDTQYF

J gene: TRBJ2-7
V gene: TRBV7-3
clone size: NA
D gene: TRBD2
CDR3 length: 15
CDR3 DNA: TGTGCCAGCAGCCCGCTAGCGGGGGGGCCGGGCGAGCAGTACTTC
CDR3 protein: CASSPLAGGPGEQYF

J gene: TRBJ2-2
V gene: TRBV3-1/TRBV3-2
clone size: NA
D gene: NA
CDR3 length: 17
CDR3 DNA: TGTGCCAGCAGCCAACCCGGGACTTTCGCTAGGGGCGGGGAGCTGTTTTTT
CDR3 protein: CASSQPGTFARGGELFF

J gene: TRBJ1-1
V gene: TRBV7-9
clone size: NA
D gene: NA
CDR3 length: 16
CDR3 DNA: TGTGCCAGCAGCTTTGAGCCCAGGGACATAGGGACTGAAGCTTTCTTT
CDR3 protein: CASSFEPRDIGTEAFF

J gene: TRBJ1-2
V gene: TRBV5-1
clone size: NA
D gene: TRBD1
CDR3 length: 15
CDR3 DNA: TGCGCCAGCAGCCCATTGGGACAGGGGGAAGGTGGCTACACCTTC
CDR3 protein: CASSPLGQGEGGYTF

J gene: TRBJ2-7
V gene: TRBV6-5
clone size: few
D gene: TRBD1
CDR3 length: 14
CDR3 DNA: TGTGCCAGCAGCCCCGGACAGGGCTGGTCCGAGCAGTACTTC
CDR3 protein: CASSPGQGWSEQYF

J gene: TRBJ1-3
V gene: TRBV15
clone size: NA
D gene: NA
CDR3 length: 16
CDR3 DNA: TGTGCCACCAGCAGAGATGTCAGCTTCTCTGGAAACACCATATATTTT
CDR3 protein: CATSRDVSFSGNTIYF

J gene: TRBJ2-2
V gene: TRBV4-1
clone size: NA
D gene: NA
CDR3 length: 16
CDR3 DNA: TGCGCCAGCAGCCAAGAGTGGGTCGGGAACACCGGGGAGCTGTTTTTT
CDR3 protein: CASSQEWVGNTGELFF

J gene: TRBJ1-5
V gene: TRBV28
clone size: few
D gene: NA
CDR3 length: 16
CDR3 DNA: TGTGCCAGCAGAGGCCAGGGTGACTATAGCAATCAGCCCCAGCATTTT
CDR3 protein: CASRGQGDYSNQPQHF

J gene: TRBJ1-5
V gene: TRBV19
clone size: NA
D gene: NA
CDR3 length: 17
CDR3 DNA: TGTGCCAGTAGTATAATTCCGGGACAACGAACGGGTCAGCCCCAGCATTTT
CDR3 protein: CASSIIPGQRTGQPQHF

J gene: TRBJ1-6
V gene: TRBV4-2
clone size: NA
D gene: NA
CDR3 length: 17
CDR3 DNA: TGTGCCAGCAGCCAAGATCTAGGGGACGGCTATAATTCACCCCTCCACTTT
CDR3 protein: CASSQDLGDGYNSPLHF

J gene: TRBJ2-2
V gene: TRBV3-1/TRBV3-2
clone size: NA
D gene: NA
CDR3 length: 11
CDR3 DNA: TGTGCCAGCGGACCGGCGGGGGAGCTGTTTTTT
CDR3 protein: CASGPAGELFF

J gene: TRBJ2-3
V gene: TRBV7-9
clone size: NA
D gene: NA
CDR3 length: 12
CDR3 DNA: TGTGCCAGCAGCTTAGGAGGGGGTACGCAGTATTTT
CDR3 protein: CASSLGGGTQYF

J gene: TRBJ2-4
V gene: TRBV27
clone size: NA
D gene: NA
CDR3 length: 16
CDR3 DNA: TGTGCCAGCAAGAGTAGAGGTAGGCAGCAAGGCTTCATTCAGTACTTC
CDR3 protein: CASKSRGRQQGFIQYF

J gene: TRBJ2-2
V gene: TRBV12-5
clone size: NA
D gene: TRBD2
CDR3 length: 19
CDR3 DNA: TGTGCTAGTGGTTCCCCGAGCACTAGCGGGAATTGGGACACCGGGGAGCTGTTTTTT
CDR3 protein: CASGSPSTSGNWDTGELFF

J gene: TRBJ1-2
V gene: TRBV28
clone size: NA
D gene: NA
CDR3 length: 13
CDR3 DNA: TGTGCCAGCAGTTTTTTGGCCAACTATGGCTACACCTTC
CDR3 protein: CASSFLANYGYTF

J gene: TRBJ2-7
V gene: TRBV7-2
clone size: NA
D gene: TRBD1
CDR3 length: 13
CDR3 DNA: TGTGCCAGCAGCTACGACAGGGAGAGCGAGCAGTACTTC
CDR3 protein: CASSYDRESEQYF

J gene: TRBJ1-2
V gene: TRBV19
clone size: NA
D gene: NA
CDR3 length: 16
CDR3 DNA: TGTGCCAGTAGTACTACCACCGGGACCCCGGGGAATGGCTACACCTTC
CDR3 protein: CASSTTTGTPGNGYTF

J gene: TRBJ1-6
V gene: TRBV7-8
clone size: NA
D gene: NA
CDR3 length: 15
CDR3 DNA: TGTGCCAGCAGCTTAGCGTGGCGGGAGGTCTCACCCCTCCACTTT
CDR3 protein: CASSLAWREVSPLHF

J gene: TRBJ2-7
V gene: TRBV7-6
clone size: once
D gene: NA
CDR3 length: 13
CDR3 DNA: TGTGCCAGCAGCTTAGTAGGGGACCACGAGCAGTACTTC
CDR3 protein: CASSLVGDHEQYF

J gene: TRBJ2-3
V gene: TRBV11-2
clone size: NA
D gene: NA
CDR3 length: 15
CDR3 DNA: TGTGCCAGCAGCTTAGATCCGGGCTCCACAGATACGCAGTATTTT
CDR3 protein: CASSLDPGSTDTQYF

J gene: TRBJ2-1
V gene: TRBV6-2/TRBV6-3
clone size: NA
D gene: TRBD2
CDR3 length: 16
CDR3 DNA: TGTGCCAGCAGTCCGCCGGCGGGGGGCCCCTACAATGAGCAGTTCTTC
CDR3 protein: CASSPPAGGPYNEQFF

J gene: TRBJ1-2
V gene: TRBV30
clone size: NA
D gene: TRBD1
CDR3 length: 15
CDR3 DNA: TGTGCCTGGGGGGTAACACGGACAGGGCGGGGTGGCTACACCTTC
CDR3 protein: CAWGVTRTGRGGYTF

J gene: TRBJ2-3
V gene: TRBV27
clone size: NA
D gene: NA
CDR3 length: 12
CDR3 DNA: TGTGCCAGCCGGGGGATCACAGATACGCAGTATTTT
CDR3 protein: CASRGITDTQYF

J gene: TRBJ2-3
V gene: TRBV11-2
clone size: NA
D gene: NA
CDR3 length: 16
CDR3 DNA: TGTGCCAGCAGCCCCGGGAGAGGATCGGGCACAGATACGCAGTATTTT
CDR3 protein: CASSPGRGSGTDTQYF

J gene: TRBJ2-5
V gene: TRBV7-6
clone size: NA
D gene: TRBD2
CDR3 length: 16
CDR3 DNA: TGTGCCAGCAGCCGTCTCGTAGCGGGGCCTCAAGAGACCCAGTACTTC
CDR3 protein: CASSRLVAGPQETQYF

J gene: TRBJ1-6
V gene: TRBV2
clone size: NA
D gene: NA
CDR3 length: 14
CDR3 DNA: TGTGCCAGCAGAGGCTTAGGGCTAAATTCACCCCTCCACTTT
CDR3 protein: CASRGLGLNSPLHF

J gene: TRBJ1-1
V gene: TRBV7-6
clone size: NA
D gene: NA
CDR3 length: 16
CDR3 DNA: TGTGCCAGCAGCTTGAGGCCGACGGGGATGAACACTGAAGCTTTCTTT
CDR3 protein: CASSLRPTGMNTEAFF

J gene: TRBJ2-7
V gene: TRBV5-1
clone size: NA
D gene: NA
CDR3 length: 13
CDR3 DNA: TGCGCCAGCAGCTTGGACGGGGAAGGGGAGCAGTACTTC
CDR3 protein: CASSLDGEGEQYF

J gene: TRBJ1-2
V gene: TRBV12-5
clone size: NA
D gene: NA
CDR3 length: 13
CDR3 DNA: TGTGCTAGTGGGACCCCCACGAGCTATGGCTACACCTTC
CDR3 protein: CASGTPTSYGYTF

J gene: TRBJ2-7
V gene: TRBV6-1
clone size: NA
D gene: NA
CDR3 length: 15
CDR3 DNA: TGTGCCAGCAGTGAATATAAGGGGCGCCTCTACGAGCAGTACTTC
CDR3 protein: CASSEYKGRLYEQYF

J gene: TRBJ1-2
V gene: TRBV2
clone size: NA
D gene: TRBD1
CDR3 length: 15
CDR3 DNA: TGTGCCAGGAGGGACAGGGGAAGGGGATTCGATGGCTACACCTTC
CDR3 protein: CARRDRGRGFDGYTF